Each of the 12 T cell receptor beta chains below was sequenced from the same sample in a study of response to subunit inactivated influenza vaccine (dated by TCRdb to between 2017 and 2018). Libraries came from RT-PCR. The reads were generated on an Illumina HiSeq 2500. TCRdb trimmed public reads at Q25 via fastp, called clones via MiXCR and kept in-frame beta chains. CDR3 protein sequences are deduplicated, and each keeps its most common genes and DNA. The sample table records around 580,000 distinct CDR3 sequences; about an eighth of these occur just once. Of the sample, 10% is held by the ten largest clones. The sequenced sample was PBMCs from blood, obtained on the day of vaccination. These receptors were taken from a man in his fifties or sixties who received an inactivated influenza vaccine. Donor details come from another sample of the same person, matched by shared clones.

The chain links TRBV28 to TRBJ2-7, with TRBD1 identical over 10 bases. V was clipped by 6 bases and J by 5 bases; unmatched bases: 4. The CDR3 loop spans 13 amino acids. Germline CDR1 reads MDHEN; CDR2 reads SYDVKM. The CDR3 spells CASRGTGEDEQYF. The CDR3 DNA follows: TGTGCCAGCAGAGGGACAGGGGAGGACGAGCAGTACTTC.

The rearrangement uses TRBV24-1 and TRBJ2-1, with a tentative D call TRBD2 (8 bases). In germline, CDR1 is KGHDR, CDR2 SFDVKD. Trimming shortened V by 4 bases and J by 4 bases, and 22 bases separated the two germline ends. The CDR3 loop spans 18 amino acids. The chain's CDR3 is CATSEPPGGGGLYNEQFF. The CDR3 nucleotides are TGTGCCACCAGTGAGCCCCCGGGAGGGGGCGGGTTATACAATGAGCAGTTCTTC.

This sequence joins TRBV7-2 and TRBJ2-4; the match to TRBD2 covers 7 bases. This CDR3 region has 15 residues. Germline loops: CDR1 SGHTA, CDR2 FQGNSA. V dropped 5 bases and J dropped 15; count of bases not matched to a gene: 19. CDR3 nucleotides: TGTGCCAGCAGCCCCAGGTGGGGGGGGACCTCCCCTCCGTACTTC. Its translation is CASSPRWGGTSPPYF.

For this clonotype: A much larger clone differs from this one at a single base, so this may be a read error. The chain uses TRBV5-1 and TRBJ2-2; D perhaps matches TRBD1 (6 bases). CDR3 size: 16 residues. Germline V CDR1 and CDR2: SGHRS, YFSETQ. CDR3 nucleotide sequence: TGCGCCAGCAGCTTGGGAGTAGCAGGGGTCACCGGGAAGCTGTTTTTT. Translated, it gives CASSLGVAGVTGKLFF.

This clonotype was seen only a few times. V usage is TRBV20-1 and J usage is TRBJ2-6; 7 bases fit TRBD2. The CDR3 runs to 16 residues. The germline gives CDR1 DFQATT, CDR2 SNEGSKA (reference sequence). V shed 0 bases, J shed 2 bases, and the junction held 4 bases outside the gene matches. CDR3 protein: CSARDGGGTGANVLTF. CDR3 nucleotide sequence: TGCAGTGCTAGAGATGGGGGGGGAACTGGGGCCAACGTCCTGACTTTC.

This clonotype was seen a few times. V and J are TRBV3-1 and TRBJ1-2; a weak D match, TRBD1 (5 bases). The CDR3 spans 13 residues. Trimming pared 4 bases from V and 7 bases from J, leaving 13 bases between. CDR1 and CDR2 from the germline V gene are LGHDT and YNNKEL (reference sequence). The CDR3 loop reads CASSPGQGAGYTF. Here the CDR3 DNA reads TGTGCCAGCAGCCCCGGACAAGGTGCTGGCTACACCTTC.

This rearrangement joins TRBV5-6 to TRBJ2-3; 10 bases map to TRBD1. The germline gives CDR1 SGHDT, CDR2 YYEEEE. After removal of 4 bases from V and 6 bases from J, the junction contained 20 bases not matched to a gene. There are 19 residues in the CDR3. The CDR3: CASSNRDRGFTNSRDTQYF. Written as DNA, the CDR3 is TGTGCCAGCAGCAACCGGGACAGGGGCTTTACCAATTCCAGGGATACGCAGTATTTT.

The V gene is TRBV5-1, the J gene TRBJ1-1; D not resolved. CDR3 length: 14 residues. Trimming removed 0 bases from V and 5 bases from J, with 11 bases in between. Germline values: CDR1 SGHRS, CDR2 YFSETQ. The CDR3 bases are TGCGCCAGCAGCTTGGCCGGGGTTGGGACTGAAGCTTTCTTT. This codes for CASSLAGVGTEAFF.

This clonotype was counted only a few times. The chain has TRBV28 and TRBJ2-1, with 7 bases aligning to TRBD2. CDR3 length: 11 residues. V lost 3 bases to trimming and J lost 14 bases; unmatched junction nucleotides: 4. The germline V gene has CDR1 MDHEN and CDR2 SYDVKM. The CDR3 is CASSFKREKFF. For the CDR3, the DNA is TGTGCCAGCAGTTTCAAGCGGGAAAAGTTCTTC.

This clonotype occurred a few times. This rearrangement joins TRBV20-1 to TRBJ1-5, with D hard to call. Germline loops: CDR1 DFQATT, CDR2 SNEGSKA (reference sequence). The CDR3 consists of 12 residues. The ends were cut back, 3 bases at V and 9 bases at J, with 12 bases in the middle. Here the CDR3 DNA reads TGCAGTGCTAGTCATGAAGGCTGGCCCCAGCATTTT. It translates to CSASHEGWPQHF.

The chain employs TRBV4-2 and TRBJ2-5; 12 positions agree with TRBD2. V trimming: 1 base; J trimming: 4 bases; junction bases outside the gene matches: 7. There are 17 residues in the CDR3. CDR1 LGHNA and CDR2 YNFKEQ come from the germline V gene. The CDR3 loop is CASSQGASGRATETQYF. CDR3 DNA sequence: TGTGCCAGCAGCCAAGGGGCTAGCGGGAGGGCCACAGAGACCCAGTACTTC.

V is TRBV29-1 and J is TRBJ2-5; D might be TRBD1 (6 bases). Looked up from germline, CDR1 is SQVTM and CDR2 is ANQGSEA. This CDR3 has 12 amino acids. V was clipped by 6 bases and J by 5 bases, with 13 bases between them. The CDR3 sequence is CSVPRGLETQYF. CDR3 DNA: TGCAGCGTCCCCAGGGGATTGGAGACCCAGTACTTC. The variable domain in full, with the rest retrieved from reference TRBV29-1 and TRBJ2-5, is SAVISQKPSRDICQRGTSLTIQCQVDSQVTMMFWYRQQPGQSLTLIATANQGSEATYESGFVIDKFPISRPNLTFSTLTVSNMSPEDSSIYLCSVPRGLETQYFGPGTRLLVL.